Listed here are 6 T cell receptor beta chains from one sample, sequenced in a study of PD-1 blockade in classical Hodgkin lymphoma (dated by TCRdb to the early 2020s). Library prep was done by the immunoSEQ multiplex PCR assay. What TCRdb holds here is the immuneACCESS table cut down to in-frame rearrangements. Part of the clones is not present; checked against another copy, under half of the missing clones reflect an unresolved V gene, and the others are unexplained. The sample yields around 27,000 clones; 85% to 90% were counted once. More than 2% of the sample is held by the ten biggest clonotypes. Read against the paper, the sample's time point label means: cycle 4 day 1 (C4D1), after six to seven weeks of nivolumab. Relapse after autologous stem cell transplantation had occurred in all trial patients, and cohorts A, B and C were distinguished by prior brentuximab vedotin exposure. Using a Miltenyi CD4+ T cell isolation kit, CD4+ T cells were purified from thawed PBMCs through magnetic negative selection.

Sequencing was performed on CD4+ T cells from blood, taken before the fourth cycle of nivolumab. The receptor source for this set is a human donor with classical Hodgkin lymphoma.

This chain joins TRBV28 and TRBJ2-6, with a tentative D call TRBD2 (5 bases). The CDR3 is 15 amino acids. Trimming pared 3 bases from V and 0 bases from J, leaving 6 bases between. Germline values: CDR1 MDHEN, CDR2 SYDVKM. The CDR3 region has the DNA TGTGCCAGCAGTTTGGGGAGCTCTGGGGCCAACGTCCTGACTTTC. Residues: CASSLGSSGANVLTF.

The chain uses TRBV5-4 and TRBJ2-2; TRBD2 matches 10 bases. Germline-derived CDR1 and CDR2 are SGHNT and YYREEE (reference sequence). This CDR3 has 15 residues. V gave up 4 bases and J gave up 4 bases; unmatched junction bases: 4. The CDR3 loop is CASSPRLAGTGELFF. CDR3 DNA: TGTGCCAGCAGCCCCCGACTAGCGGGCACCGGGGAGCTGTTTTTT.

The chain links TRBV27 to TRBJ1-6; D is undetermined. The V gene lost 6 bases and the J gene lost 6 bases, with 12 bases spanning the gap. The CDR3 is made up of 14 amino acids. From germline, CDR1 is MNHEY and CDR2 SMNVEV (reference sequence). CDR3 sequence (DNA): TGTGCCAGCAGCAACCTCGGACCTAATTCACCCCTCCACTTT. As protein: CASSNLGPNSPLHF.

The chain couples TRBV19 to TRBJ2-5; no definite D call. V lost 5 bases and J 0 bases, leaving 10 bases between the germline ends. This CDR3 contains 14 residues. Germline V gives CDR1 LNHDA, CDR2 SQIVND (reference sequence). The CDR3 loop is CASSLRRDQETQYF. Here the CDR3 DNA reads TGTGCCAGTAGTCTGCGACGGGACCAAGAGACCCAGTACTTC.

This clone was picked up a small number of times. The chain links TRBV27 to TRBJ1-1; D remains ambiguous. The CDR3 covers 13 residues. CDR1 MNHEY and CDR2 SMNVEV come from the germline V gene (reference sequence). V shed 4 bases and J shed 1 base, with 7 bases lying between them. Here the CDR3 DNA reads TGTGCCAGCAGTTCCCGACCGAACACTGAAGCTTTCTTT. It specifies CASSSRPNTEAFF.

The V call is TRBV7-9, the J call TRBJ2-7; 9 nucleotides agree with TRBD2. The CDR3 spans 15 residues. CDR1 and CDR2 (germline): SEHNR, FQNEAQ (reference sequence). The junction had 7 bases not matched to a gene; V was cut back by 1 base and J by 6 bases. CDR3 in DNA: TGTGCCAGCAGCTTAGTTGCGGGAGGGCCGCGCGAGCAGTACTTC. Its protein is CASSLVAGGPREQYF. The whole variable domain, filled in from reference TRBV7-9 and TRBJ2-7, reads DTGVSQNPRHKITKRGQNVTFRCDPISEHNRLYWYRQTLGQGPEFLTYFQNEAQLEKSRLLSDRFSAERPKGSFSTLEIQRTEQGDSAMYLCASSLVAGGPREQYFGPGTRLTVT.